These T cell receptor beta chains were read from a single sample in a study of cytomegalovirus exposure and HLA in healthy donors. Profiling relied on immunoSEQ multiplex PCR, and the TCRdb table lists in-frame clones only, not all of them. The table has roughly 150,000 clones, 80% to 85% seen once. Material for sequencing was PBMCs. The receptors come from a boy aged 2-15 years in good health and CMV-seronegative. Each CDR3 is given without its conserved first and last residue.

v_call,j_call,cdr3_aa
TRBV19,TRBJ1-2,ASRSAGQGTLYT
TRBV7-3,TRBJ2-3,ASSFETSGRTDTQY
TRBV7-9,TRBJ1-4,ASSLGSAESEKLF
TRBV7-8,TRBJ1-2,ASSLAATGQGRTEVGYT
TRBV29-1,TRBJ1-2,SVRGGNTPGYT
TRBV6-5,TRBJ2-7,ASSEAGRYEQY
TRBV4-2,TRBJ2-7,ASSQDLGRGREQY
TRBV6-6,TRBJ1-1,ASLADRVLGTEAF
TRBV5-4,TRBJ2-1,ASSLRHEQF
TRBV11-2,TRBJ1-2,ASSEDRGRAFYT
TRBV30,TRBJ2-5,AWSPGTSDETQY
TRBV5-4,TRBJ1-2,ASRPGLNYGYT
TRBV27,TRBJ2-2,ASSLLAGGNTGELF
TRBV6-6,TRBJ2-7,ASSYPQQGTIYEQY
TRBV19,TRBJ2-5,ASSMWSRTTGQETQY
TRBV6-6,TRBJ1-1,ASSGTGGNTEAF
TRBV27,TRBJ1-6,ASSLFGELRSPLH
TRBV11-2,TRBJ1-5,ASSLTQGSNQPQH
TRBV29-1,TRBJ2-1,SVEGSVSYNEQF
TRBV6-5,TRBJ1-2,ASSGPGQGAYGYT
TRBV7-9,TRBJ2-5,ASSLGGLAGDPQY
TRBV25-1,TRBJ1-4,ASSERRAEKLF
TRBV18,TRBJ1-1,ASSPTDRGTEAF
TRBV27,TRBJ2-3,ASSSIGTGSDTQY
TRBV15,TRBJ1-3,ATSRNGGESGNTIY
TRBV6-6,TRBJ1-6,ASSYLGDSKFKTLH
TRBV5-8,TRBJ1-1,ASSEITGDTEAF
TRBV19,TRBJ1-6,ASSANPRRDNNSPLH
TRBV19,TRBJ1-2,ASSIALDTYGYT
TRBV29-1,TRBJ1-2,SVEDHGGEANYGYT
TRBV5-1,TRBJ2-7,ASSSRDYSGGYEQY
TRBV27,TRBJ1-1,ASSPGQVNTEAF
TRBV5-1,TRBJ2-2,ASRSGGATGELF